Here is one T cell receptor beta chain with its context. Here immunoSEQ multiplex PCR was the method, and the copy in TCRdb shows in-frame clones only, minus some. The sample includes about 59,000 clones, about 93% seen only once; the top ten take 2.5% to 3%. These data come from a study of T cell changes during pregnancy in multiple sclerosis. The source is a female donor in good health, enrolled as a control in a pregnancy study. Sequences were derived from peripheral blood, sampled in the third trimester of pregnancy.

CDR3 in amino acids: CASGLAGQGKRGYTF. For the CDR3, the DNA is TGTGCTAGTGGTTTGGCCGGACAGGGCAAACGGGGCTACACCTTC. This chain uses TRBV12-5 with TRBJ1-2; 8 bases align to TRBD1. CDR3 size: 15 residues. Germline CDR1 is LGHNT and CDR2 is FRNRAP. The V segment lost 1 base and the J segment 8 bases; nucleotides outside the gene matches: 9.